These 19 T cell receptor beta chains were all obtained from the same sample, sequenced in a study of T cell repertoires in cytomegalovirus infection. MiXCR was run by TCRdb on the reads, yielding one entry per CDR3 protein. The data contain roughly 180,000 distinct CDR3 sequences, about 17% of them singletons. Sequenced sample: CD8+ T cells from PBMCs. These receptors originate from a human donor in good health (CMV status not recorded). Some clones in this sample may be carry-over from other donors' samples.

In its sample, this clonotype is medium-sized. The V call is TRBV2, the J call TRBJ2-7; 8 nucleotides line up with TRBD1. Germline CDR1 reads SNHLY; CDR2 reads FYNNEI. Trimming cost V 0 bases and J 5 bases; bases outside gene matches: 6. This CDR3 is 15 amino acids long. CDR3 DNA sequence: TGTGCCAGCAGTGAAGCGGTACAGGGGGGCAACGAGCAGTACTTC. As protein: CASSEAVQGGNEQYF.

This clonotype occurred many times. This rearrangement joins TRBV6-2 or TRBV6-3 to TRBJ2-7; D possibly uses TRBD1 or TRBD2 (5 bases each). Deletions cut 2 bases from V and 0 bases from J, with 17 bases between. CDR3 length: 17 amino acids. In germline, CDR1 is MNHEY, CDR2 SVGEGT. CDR3 protein: CASSYPAGTIPSYEQYF. CDR3 nucleotide sequence: TGTGCCAGCAGTTACCCCGCCGGGACGATACCCTCCTACGAGCAGTACTTC.

This clonotype was found a few times. This chain joins TRBV7-2 and TRBJ2-5, with no clear D. The CDR3 totals 12 residues. The germline CDR1 and CDR2 sequences are SGHTA and FQGNSA. Trimming removed 1 base from V and 5 bases from J, with 5 bases in between. The CDR3 nucleotides are TGTGCCAGCAGCTTAGATAAGGAGACCCAGTACTTC. Its protein product is CASSLDKETQYF.

The chain combines TRBV7-9 with TRBJ2-7; 9 bases agree with TRBD1. After removal of 5 bases from V and 3 bases from J, the junction contained 8 bases not matched to a gene. CDR3 size: 15 residues. Per germline, CDR1 SEHNR and CDR2 FQNEAQ (reference sequence). Written as DNA, the CDR3 is TGTGCCAGCAGCGATTCCTCGGGACAGGGCTACGAGCAGTACTTC. This encodes CASSDSSGQGYEQYF.

The chain combines TRBV6-2 or TRBV6-3 with TRBJ2-7; D remains ambiguous. Germline CDR1 reads MNHEY; CDR2 reads SVGEGT. V was trimmed by 6 bases and J by 4 bases, leaving 13 bases between them. This CDR3 has 13 residues. The CDR3 DNA reads TGTGCCAGCAGCCACTTAGAGGTATACGAGCAGTACTTC. Its protein is CASSHLEVYEQYF.

The chain couples TRBV23-1 to TRBJ2-2, with D perhaps matching TRBD2 (5 bases). TRBV23-1 is an ORF for which the function is uncertain. V was cut by 11 bases and J by 7 bases, with 14 bases left in between. CDR3 length equals 12 residues. In DNA, the CDR3 is TGCGCCTTATCATGGACTGTCGGGGAGCTGTTTTTT. This codes for CALSWTVGELFF.

J is TRBJ2-7 and V is TRBV6-2 or TRBV6-3, with 8 positions matching TRBD2. CDR3 length equals 14 residues. CDR1 and CDR2 (germline): MNHEY, SVGEGT. V was pared by 6 bases and J by 1 base, with 5 bases of the junction left unmatched. CDR3 bases: TGTGCCAGCAGGCAAGCGGGGGAGTCCTACGAGCAGTACTTC. This sequence encodes CASRQAGESYEQYF.

The V call is TRBV6-1, the J call TRBJ2-5; tentative D call: TRBD1 (6 bases). CDR3 size: 15 residues. The V and J ends lost 4 bases and 1 base respectively, with 13 bases between them. CDR1 MNHNS and CDR2 SASEGT come from the germline V gene. The chain's CDR3 is CASSATTGIQETQYF. Written as DNA, the CDR3 is TGTGCCAGCAGTGCAACGACAGGAATCCAAGAGACCCAGTACTTC.

In its sample, this clonotype was seen a few times. This chain uses TRBV4-3 with TRBJ2-3; possibly TRBD1 for D (7 bases). Germline V gene data show CDR1 as LGHNA and CDR2 as YSLEER. CDR3 length: 15 residues. Trimming cost V 4 bases and J 2 bases, with 13 bases left between them. The CDR3 sequence: CASSLGRGDTDTQYF. The DNA of the CDR3 is TGCGCCAGCAGCCTTGGCAGGGGGGACACAGATACGCAGTATTTT.

The chain carries TRBV6-5 and TRBJ2-1, with a possible D match to TRBD2 (5 bases). In germline, CDR1 is MNHEY, CDR2 SVGAGI. Trimming took off 2 bases at V and 2 bases at J, with 13 bases between the two ends. The CDR3 has 16 residues. The CDR3: CASSYGSSPTYNEQFF. DNA of the CDR3: TGTGCCAGCAGTTACGGATCTAGCCCTACCTACAATGAGCAGTTCTTC.

The V call is TRBV11-2, the J call TRBJ1-5; D is uncertain. CDR3 length: 15 amino acids. Germline V gives CDR1 SGHAT, CDR2 FQNNGV. Trimming left V 3 bases short and J 0 bases short, with 9 bases between. CDR3 amino acids: CASSFSGNSNQPQHF. In DNA, the CDR3 is TGTGCCAGCAGCTTCAGTGGGAATAGCAATCAGCCCCAGCATTTT.

The chain employs TRBV27 and TRBJ2-1; tentatively, D is TRBD2 (7 bases). Germline V gives CDR1 MNHEY, CDR2 SMNVEV (reference sequence). Trimming removed 8 bases at V and 6 bases at J, with 14 bases between. CDR3 length: 13 amino acids. CDR3 residues: CASGIGGANEQFF. The CDR3 nucleotides are TGTGCCAGCGGGATTGGGGGGGCCAATGAGCAGTTCTTC.

Only a few counts were recorded for this clonotype. This chain links TRBV2 with TRBJ1-1, with a tentative D call TRBD1 (6 bases). Germline V lookup: CDR1 SNHLY, CDR2 FYNNEI. The CDR3 is 15 amino acids. The germline V and J ends were trimmed by 1 base and 3 bases, with 12 bases remaining between them. For the CDR3, the DNA is TGTGCCAGCAGTGAAGGAGGAGGGGGGGACACTGAAGCTTTCTTT. Residues: CASSEGGGGDTEAFF.

This chain joins TRBV12-3 or TRBV12-4 and TRBJ2-4, with D possibly matching TRBD1 (5 bases). V shed 3 bases and J shed 8 bases, with 8 bases lying between them. This CDR3 is built from 12 residues. DNA of the CDR3: TGTGCCAGCAGTTTTGACAGTGACATTCAGTACTTC. Translated: CASSFDSDIQYF.

The count of this clonotype is one. This chain uses TRBV6-2 or TRBV6-3 with TRBJ2-3; possibly TRBD2 for D (5 bases). The CDR3 is made up of 18 amino acids. CDR1 MNHEY and CDR2 SVGEGT come from the germline V gene. V gave up 0 bases and J gave up 1 base, with 17 bases separating them. The CDR3: CASSYSILAHTRTDTQYF. The CDR3 nucleotides read TGTGCCAGCAGTTACTCGATCCTAGCCCACACCCGCACAGATACGCAGTATTTT.

The V call is TRBV4-3, the J call TRBJ1-1; D call uncertain. The V end lost 0 bases, the J end lost 10 bases, and 21 bases lay between the germline ends. CDR3 length: 16 amino acids. Looked up from germline, CDR1 is LGHNA and CDR2 is YSLEER. CDR3 protein: CASSQDFDSGHSAAFF. In nucleotides, the CDR3 is TGCGCCAGCAGCCAAGATTTTGACTCCGGGCATAGCGCAGCTTTCTTT.

The V call is TRBV7-6, the J call TRBJ2-7, with D possibly TRBD1 on 6 matching bases. Trimming took 1 base from V and 0 from J, leaving 10 bases between them. The CDR3 is 15 amino acids. The germline V gene has CDR1 SGHVS and CDR2 FNYEAQ. CDR3 in DNA: TGTGCCAGCAGCTTAGAACAGGGCACCTCCTACGAGCAGTACTTC. Protein sequence: CASSLEQGTSYEQYF.

The genes are TRBV3-1 and TRBJ2-3; TRBD1 agrees at 8 bases. V was clipped by 2 bases and J by 0 bases; unmatched bases: 13. This CDR3 has 19 residues. Looked up from germline, CDR1 is LGHDT and CDR2 is YNNKEL (reference sequence). For the CDR3, the DNA is TGTGCCAGCAGCCAATTTAACGGGACAGGCCGAACCAGCACAGATACGCAGTATTTT. Translating it yields CASSQFNGTGRTSTDTQYF.

V and J are TRBV20-1 and TRBJ2-7, with 10 bases fitting TRBD2. The J segment lost 6 bases and the V segment lost 4 bases, leaving 12 bases of the junction unmatched. Germline CDR1 DFQATT, CDR2 SNEGSKA (reference sequence). There are 15 residues in the CDR3. In nucleotides, the CDR3 is TGCAGTGCTACTCCAGGGCCTAGCGGGGGCGGCGAGCAGTACTTC. Protein sequence: CSATPGPSGGGEQYF.